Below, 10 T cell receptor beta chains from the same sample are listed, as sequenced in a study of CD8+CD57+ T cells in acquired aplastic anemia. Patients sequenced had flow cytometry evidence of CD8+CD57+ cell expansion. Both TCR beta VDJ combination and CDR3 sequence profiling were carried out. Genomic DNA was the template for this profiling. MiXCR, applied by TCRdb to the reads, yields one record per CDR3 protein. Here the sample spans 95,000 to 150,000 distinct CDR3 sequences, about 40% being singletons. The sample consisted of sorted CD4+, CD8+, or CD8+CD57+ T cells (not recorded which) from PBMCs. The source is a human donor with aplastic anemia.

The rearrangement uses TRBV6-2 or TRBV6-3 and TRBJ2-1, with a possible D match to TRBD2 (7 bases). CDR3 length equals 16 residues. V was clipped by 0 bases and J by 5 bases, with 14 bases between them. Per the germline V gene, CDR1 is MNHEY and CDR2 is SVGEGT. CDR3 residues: CASSYSRWGGDNEQFF. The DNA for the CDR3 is TGTGCCAGCAGTTACTCGCGTTGGGGGGGCGACAATGAGCAGTTCTTC.

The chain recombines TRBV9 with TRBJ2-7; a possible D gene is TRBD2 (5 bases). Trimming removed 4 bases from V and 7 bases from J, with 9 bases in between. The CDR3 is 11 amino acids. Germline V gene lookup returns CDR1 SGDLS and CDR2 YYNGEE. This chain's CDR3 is CASSWTGEQYF. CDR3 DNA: TGTGCCAGCAGCTGGACGGGAGAGCAGTACTTC.

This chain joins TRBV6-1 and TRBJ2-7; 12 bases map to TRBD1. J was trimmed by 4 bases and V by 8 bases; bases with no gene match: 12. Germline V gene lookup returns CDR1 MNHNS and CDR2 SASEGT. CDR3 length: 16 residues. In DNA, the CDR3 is TGTGCCAGCTCTCCAGCGAGGGGACAGGGGGCATACGAGCAGTACTTC. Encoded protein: CASSPARGQGAYEQYF.

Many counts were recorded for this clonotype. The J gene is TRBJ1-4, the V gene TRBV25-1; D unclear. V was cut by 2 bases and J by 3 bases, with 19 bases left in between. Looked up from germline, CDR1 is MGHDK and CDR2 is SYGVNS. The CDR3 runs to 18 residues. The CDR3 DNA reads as TGTGCCAGCAGTGAAACCCGCCCTGGGCCTGGGGCTAATGAAAAACTGTTTTTT. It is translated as CASSETRPGPGANEKLFF.

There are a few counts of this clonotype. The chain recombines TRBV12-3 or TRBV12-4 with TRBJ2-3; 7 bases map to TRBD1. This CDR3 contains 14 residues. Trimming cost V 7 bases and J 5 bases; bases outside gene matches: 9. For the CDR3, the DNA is TGTGCCAGCATGGAGACAGGGCGGAGAGATACGCAGTATTTT. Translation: CASMETGRRDTQYF.

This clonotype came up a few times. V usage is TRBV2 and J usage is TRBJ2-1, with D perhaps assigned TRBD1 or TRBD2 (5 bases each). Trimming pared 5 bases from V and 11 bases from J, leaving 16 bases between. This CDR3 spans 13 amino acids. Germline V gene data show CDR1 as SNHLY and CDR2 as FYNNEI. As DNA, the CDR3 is TGTGCCAGCAGTTCCAACCTAGAGGGACAGCAGTTCTTC. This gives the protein CASSSNLEGQQFF. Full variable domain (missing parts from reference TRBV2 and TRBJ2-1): EPEVTQTPSHQVTQMGQEVILRCVPISNHLYFYWYRQILGQKVEFLVSFYNNEISEKSEIFDDQFSVERPDGSNFTLKIRSTKLEDSAMYFCASSSNLEGQQFFGPGTRLTVL.

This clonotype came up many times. As DNA, the CDR3 is TGCAGTGCTAGAGATGTGGGCCTAGATCAGCCCCAGCATTTT. Its protein product is CSARDVGLDQPQHF. The chain is built from TRBV20-1 and TRBJ1-5; the D is unclear. V lost 0 bases to trimming and J lost 5 bases, with 11 bases between them. The CDR3 length is 14 residues. CDR1 is DFQATT and CDR2 is SNEGSKA in the germline V gene (reference sequence).

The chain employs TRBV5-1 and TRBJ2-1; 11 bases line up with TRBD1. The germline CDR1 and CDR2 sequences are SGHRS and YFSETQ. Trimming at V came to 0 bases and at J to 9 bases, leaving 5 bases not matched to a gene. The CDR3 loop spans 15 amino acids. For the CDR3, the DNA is TGCGCCAGCAGCTTGGATGGGACAGGGGGGGTTGAGCAGTTCTTC. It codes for CASSLDGTGGVEQFF.

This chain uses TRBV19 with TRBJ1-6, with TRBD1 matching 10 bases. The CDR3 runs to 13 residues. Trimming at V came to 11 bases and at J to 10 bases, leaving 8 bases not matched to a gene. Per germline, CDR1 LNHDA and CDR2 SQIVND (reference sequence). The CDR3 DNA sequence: TGTGCCCCCAGACAGGGGGCGGAATCACCCCTCCACTTT. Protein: CAPRQGAESPLHF.

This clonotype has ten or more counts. CDR3 region: CASSWTSGNEQFF. The CDR3, as DNA: TGTGCCAGCAGCTGGACTAGCGGGAATGAGCAGTTCTTC. The V call is TRBV5-5, the J call TRBJ2-1, with 11 positions matching TRBD2. Germline V lookup: CDR1 SGHKS, CDR2 YYEKEE (reference sequence). The junction had 0 bases not matched to a gene; V was cut back by 3 bases and J by 7 bases. The CDR3 totals 13 residues.